This is a list of T cell receptor beta chains from one sample in a study of blood T cell repertoires in COVID-19. The method was immunoSEQ multiplex PCR; TCRdb's version includes in-frame clones alone and lacks a portion of them. Of about 73,000 clones in the sample, roughly 80% were seen once. Sequencing used peripheral blood. Receptors originate from a man between 60 and 75 years old with acute or convalescent COVID-19. The CDR3 runs from the conserved cysteine through the conserved F or W. The D gene is left open where the match is weak. Size tells how often a clone was seen (once, few, many) or the class of an expanded clone, and some rows leave it out.

v_gene	j_gene	abundance	d_gene	CDR3aa	CDR3nt
TRBV2	TRBJ2-7	-	-	CASSEPRQNYEQYF	TGTGCCAGCAGTGAACCCCGACAGAACTACGAGCAGTACTTC
TRBV2	TRBJ2-2	few	-	CASSFRTGELFF	TGTGCCAGCAGTTTCAGGACCGGGGAGCTGTTTTTT
TRBV6-5	TRBJ1-1	once	-	CASRRGTNTEAFF	TGTGCCAGCCGCAGGGGAACGAACACTGAAGCTTTCTTT
TRBV5-1	TRBJ1-1	-	-	CASSLGGAGEAFF	TGCGCCAGCAGCTTGGGGGGCGCCGGTGAAGCTTTCTTT
TRBV6-1	TRBJ2-1	-	TRBD2	CASSEWRESNEQFF	TGTGCCAGCAGTGAGTGGCGGGAGAGTAATGAGCAGTTCTTC
TRBV4-1	TRBJ1-6	once	TRBD1	CASSQFPGRGRSYNSPLHF	TGCGCCAGCAGCCAGTTCCCCGGCAGGGGGCGATCCTATAATTCACCCCTCCACTTT
TRBV11-2	TRBJ2-5	-	-	CASSSLAFGETQYF	TGTGCCAGCAGCTCACTAGCTTTCGGCGAGACCCAGTACTTC
TRBV18	TRBJ2-6	-	TRBD1	CASSRSTGAYSGANVLTF	TGTGCCAGCTCACGATCGACAGGGGCGTACTCTGGGGCCAACGTCCTGACTTTC
TRBV6-1	TRBJ2-5	-	-	CASSKGGTQYF	TGTGCCAGCAGCAAAGGGGGGACCCAGTACTTC
TRBV30	TRBJ2-1	-	TRBD2	CAWTSGYYNEQFF	TGTGCCTGGACTAGCGGATATTACAATGAGCAGTTCTTC
TRBV7-3	TRBJ1-1	-	-	CASSPAGNTEAFF	TGTGCCAGCAGCCCAGCGGGTAACACTGAAGCTTTCTTT
TRBV2	TRBJ1-5	-	TRBD1	CASSRTGDQPQHF	TGTGCCAGCAGTCGGACAGGGGATCAGCCCCAGCATTTT
TRBV18	TRBJ2-5	once	TRBD1	CASSLRDRQRVGQYF	TGTGCCAGCTCTCTCCGGGACAGGCAAAGAGTTGGCCAGTACTTC
TRBV5-1	TRBJ2-7	-	TRBD1	CASSRTMTGFKYF	TGCGCCAGCAGCAGGACCATGACAGGGTTCAAGTACTTC
TRBV7-9	TRBJ1-2	few	TRBD1	CASTTTGAGGYTF	TGTGCCAGCACCACAACAGGGGCGGGAGGCTACACCTTC
TRBV4-1	TRBJ2-7	-	-	CASSQVLDFASYEQYF	TGCGCCAGCAGTCAAGTCCTAGACTTTGCTTCCTACGAGCAGTACTTC
TRBV7-2	TRBJ2-3	-	TRBD2	CASSLVSSGGADTQYF	TGTGCCAGCAGCTTAGTATCTAGCGGGGGGGCAGATACGCAGTATTTT
TRBV5-5	TRBJ2-1	-	TRBD1	CASSLVGTGNPGGNNEQFF	TGTGCCAGCAGCTTAGTCGGGACAGGGAACCCGGGGGGCAACAATGAGCAGTTCTTC
TRBV29-1	TRBJ2-2	-	-	CSALFTDNTGELFF	TGCAGCGCCCTTTTCACAGATAACACCGGGGAGCTGTTTTTT
TRBV4-2	TRBJ1-4	-	TRBD1	CASSPADREPREKLFF	TGTGCCAGCAGCCCAGCGGACAGGGAACCACGGGAAAAACTGTTTTTT
TRBV4-2	TRBJ1-4	few	-	CASSQEFRETTNEKLFF	TGTGCCAGCAGCCAAGAATTTAGGGAGACAACTAATGAAAAACTGTTTTTT
TRBV28	TRBJ2-7	-	-	CASSSPAGGGNYEQYF	TGTGCCAGCAGCTCCCCTGCTGGGGGCGGAAACTACGAGCAGTACTTC
TRBV6-2/TRBV6-3	TRBJ2-1	-	-	CASSFGSRHNEQFF	TGTGCCAGCAGTTTTGGCTCTAGACACAATGAGCAGTTCTTC
TRBV7-2	TRBJ2-7	-	TRBD2	CASSLTGTSDYEQYF	TGTGCCAGCAGCTTAACCGGGACTAGCGACTACGAGCAGTACTTC
TRBV12-5	TRBJ1-6	-	TRBD1	CASALGLSGGSPLHF	TGTGCTAGTGCCCTGGGACTCTCAGGGGGTTCACCCCTCCACTTT
TRBV30	TRBJ2-1	-	TRBD1	CAWGTGGLYNEQFF	TGTGCCTGGGGGACAGGGGGTTTGTACAATGAGCAGTTCTTC
TRBV6-5	TRBJ1-1	many	-	CASGAVYMNTEAFF	TGTGCCAGCGGGGCAGTCTACATGAACACTGAAGCTTTCTTT
TRBV25-1	TRBJ1-1	-	TRBD1	CASSPQTGAETEAFF	TGTGCCAGCAGTCCCCAGACAGGGGCTGAGACTGAAGCTTTCTTT
TRBV9	TRBJ2-3	-	TRBD2	CASSLLAGITDTQYF	TGTGCCAGCAGCCTATTAGCGGGGATCACAGATACGCAGTATTTT
TRBV11-2	TRBJ2-3	-	TRBD2	CASSPGGDTQYF	TGTGCCAGCAGCCCCGGGGGGGATACGCAGTATTTT
TRBV3-1/TRBV3-2	TRBJ2-4	-	-	CASSQGAAGNIQYF	TGTGCCAGCAGCCAAGGGGCAGCCGGAAACATTCAGTACTTC
TRBV5-1	TRBJ2-1	-	-	CASSLIRDKQFF	TGCGCCAGCAGCTTGATCCGGGATAAGCAGTTCTTC
TRBV10-1	TRBJ2-3	-	TRBD2	CASSESLAGGLTDTQYF	TGCGCCAGCAGTGAGTCACTAGCGGGGGGTCTCACAGATACGCAGTATTTT
TRBV27	TRBJ1-5	-	-	CASSFQGGNQPQHF	TGTGCCAGCAGTTTCCAGGGCGGCAATCAGCCCCAGCATTTT
TRBV10-3	TRBJ1-1	-	-	CAISGTGNTEAFF	TGTGCCATCAGTGGAACAGGAAACACTGAAGCTTTCTTT
TRBV5-4	TRBJ1-1	-	TRBD1	CASSVNRGTEAFF	TGTGCCAGCAGCGTGAACAGGGGCACTGAAGCTTTCTTT
TRBV5-1	TRBJ2-1	once	TRBD2	CASSHRLAGPTVNEQFF	TGCGCCAGCAGCCATCGACTAGCGGGACCCACAGTCAATGAGCAGTTCTTC
TRBV7-9	TRBJ2-5	-	TRBD2	CASKREFQKTQYF	TGTGCCAGCAAGCGGGAGTTTCAGAAGACCCAGTACTTC
TRBV18	TRBJ1-4	once	-	CASSPQDIGATNEKLFF	TGTGCCAGCTCACCTCAGGACATTGGAGCAACTAATGAAAAACTGTTTTTT